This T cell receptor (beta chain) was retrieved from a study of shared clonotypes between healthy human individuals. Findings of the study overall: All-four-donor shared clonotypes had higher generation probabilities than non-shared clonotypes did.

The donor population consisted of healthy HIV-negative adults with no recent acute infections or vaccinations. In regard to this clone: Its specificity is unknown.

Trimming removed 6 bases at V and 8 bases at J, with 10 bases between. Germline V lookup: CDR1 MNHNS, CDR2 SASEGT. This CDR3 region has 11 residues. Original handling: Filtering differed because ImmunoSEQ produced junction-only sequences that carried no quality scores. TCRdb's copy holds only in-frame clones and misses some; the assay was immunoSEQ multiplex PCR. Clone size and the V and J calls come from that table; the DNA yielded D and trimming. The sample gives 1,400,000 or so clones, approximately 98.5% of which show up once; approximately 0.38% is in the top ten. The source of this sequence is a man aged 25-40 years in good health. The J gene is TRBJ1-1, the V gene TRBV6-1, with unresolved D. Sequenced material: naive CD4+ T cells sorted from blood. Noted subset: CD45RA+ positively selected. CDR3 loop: CASSHASEAFF. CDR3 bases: TGTGCCAGCAGCCATGCTTCAGAAGCTTTCTTT.